This passage covers 18 T cell receptor beta chains from one sample sequenced in a study of cytomegalovirus exposure and HLA in healthy donors. TCRdb's table, derived via immunoSEQ multiplex PCR, lists solely in-frame clones and lacks some. This sample has 150,000 to 200,000 clones, with about nine tenths found just once. Sequenced material: PBMCs. The source of these receptors is a woman aged 18-35 years in good health and CMV-seropositive.

The chain links TRBV7-9 to TRBJ1-1; 7 bases are a match to TRBD1. The CDR3 totals 17 residues. V shed 2 bases and J 2 bases; nucleotides not matched to a gene: 11. In germline, CDR1 is SEHNR, CDR2 FQNEAQ (reference sequence). CDR3 residues: CASSLPPGAGGNTEAFF. The CDR3 DNA is TGTGCCAGCAGCTTACCCCCCGGGGCAGGGGGAAACACTGAAGCTTTCTTT.

V and J are TRBV2 and TRBJ1-2, with a tentative D call TRBD1 (6 bases). V was cut by 1 base and J by 5 bases, with 11 bases left in between. The germline V gene has CDR1 SNHLY and CDR2 FYNNEI. The CDR3 runs to 14 residues. CDR3: CASSEGGQGYGYTF. As DNA, the CDR3 is TGTGCCAGCAGTGAAGGCGGGCAGGGGTATGGCTACACCTTC.

The rearrangement joins TRBV11-3 to TRBJ1-4; D not certain. Per germline, CDR1 SGHNT and CDR2 YENEEA. Trimming took off 1 base at V and 4 bases at J, with 10 bases between the two ends. The CDR3 spans 15 residues. The CDR3 region has the DNA TGTGCCAGCAGCTTAGTCCCCGGGGATAATGAAAAACTGTTTTTT. Translated, it gives CASSLVPGDNEKLFF.

The chain carries TRBV9 and TRBJ1-5, with 7 bases matching TRBD1. This CDR3 comprises 14 residues. The V gene end was trimmed by 4 bases and the J gene end by 5 bases; junction bases not matched to a gene: 6. The germline V gene encodes CDR1 SGDLS and CDR2 YYNGEE. The CDR3 is CASSRGTADQPQHF. For the CDR3, the DNA is TGTGCCAGCAGCAGAGGGACAGCTGATCAGCCCCAGCATTTT.

The sample holds one count of this clone. This chain links TRBV5-1 with TRBJ2-2; 7 nucleotides line up with TRBD1. The germline V gene encodes CDR1 SGHRS and CDR2 YFSETQ. The CDR3 length is 18 residues. V was pared by 2 bases and J by 3 bases, with 13 bases of the junction left unmatched. Here the CDR3 DNA reads TGCGCCAGCAGCTTAGAAGAGAGTGGACAGGTCTACACCGGGGAGCTGTTTTTT. Protein product: CASSLEESGQVYTGELFF.

V gene TRBV4-3 combines with J gene TRBJ1-5; D ambiguous. The CDR3 runs 16 residues. Germline-derived CDR1 and CDR2 are LGHNA and YSLEER. V shed 0 bases and J shed 0 bases, with 9 bases lying between them. CDR3 bases: TGCGCCAGCAGCCAAGATGGGAGCTATAGCAATCAGCCCCAGCATTTT. Protein product: CASSQDGSYSNQPQHF.

V is TRBV27 and J is TRBJ2-5; 13 bases are shared with TRBD2. The germline V gene has CDR1 MNHEY and CDR2 SMNVEV (reference sequence). The CDR3 contains 16 residues. Trimming removed 10 bases from V and 2 bases from J; junction bases left unmatched: 10. CDR3 DNA: TGTGCCACCGCGACTCCGGGACTAGCGGGACAAGAGACCCAGTACTTC. Translated, it gives CATATPGLAGQETQYF.

The chain uses TRBV7-8 and TRBJ2-2; no firm D call. Germline V CDR1 and CDR2: SGHVS, FQNEAQ. Trimming pared 4 bases from V and 0 bases from J, leaving 6 bases between. The CDR3 sequence is 14 residues long. The CDR3 nucleotides are TGTGCCAGCAGCTCCGGAGCGAACACCGGGGAGCTGTTTTTT. It translates to CASSSGANTGELFF. Looking up the rest from reference TRBV7-8 and TRBJ2-2 gives the full variable domain: GAGVSQSPRYKVAKRGQDVALRCDPISGHVSLFWYQQALGQGPEFLTYFQNEAQLDKSGLPSDRFFAERPEGSVSTLKIQRTQQEDSAVYLCASSSGANTGELFFGEGSRLTVL.

The chain carries TRBV6-5 and TRBJ1-1; tentative D call: TRBD1 (5 bases). The CDR3 is 13 residues long. Trimming stripped 4 bases from V and 5 bases from J, with 11 bases between. Germline V lookup: CDR1 MNHEY, CDR2 SVGAGI. The CDR3 sequence is CASSFGGGTEAFF. CDR3 nucleotides: TGTGCCAGCAGTTTCGGCGGGGGAACTGAAGCTTTCTTT.

The rearrangement links TRBV2 to TRBJ1-4, with D maybe TRBD1 (5 bases). There are 15 residues in the CDR3. V was clipped by 4 bases and J by 3 bases, with 12 bases between them. Germline loops: CDR1 SNHLY, CDR2 FYNNEI. The CDR3 DNA reads TGTGCCAGCAGTGTAAATCGGGGGGCTAATGAAAAACTGTTTTTT. Protein: CASSVNRGANEKLFF.

This clone was observed once. The rearrangement joins TRBV10-2 to TRBJ2-7, with 7 bases matching TRBD1. The CDR3 covers 16 residues. The J segment lost 0 bases and the V segment lost 7 bases, leaving 12 bases of the junction unmatched. In germline, CDR1 is WSHSY, CDR2 SAAADI. The CDR3: CASTGKPGTASYEQYF. CDR3 sequence (DNA): TGCGCCAGCACTGGTAAGCCCGGGACAGCCTCCTACGAGCAGTACTTC.

This chain uses TRBV10-2 with TRBJ1-4; unclear D gene. CDR1 WSHSY and CDR2 SAAADI come from the germline V gene. Trimming removed 2 bases at V and 4 bases at J, with 5 bases between. The CDR3 is 13 residues long. Here the CDR3 reads CASSELRNEKLFF. CDR3 DNA: TGCGCCAGCAGTGAGCTTCGTAATGAAAAACTGTTTTTT.

The V and J genes are TRBV5-1 and TRBJ2-3; possible D gene TRBD1, 5 bases. Germline V gene sequence: CDR1 SGHRS, CDR2 YFSETQ. The CDR3 has 16 amino acids. V was trimmed by 4 bases and J by 3 bases, leaving 18 bases between them. Here the CDR3 reads CASSNPQGTATDTQYF. The CDR3 DNA reads as TGCGCCAGCAGCAACCCTCAGGGAACCGCGACAGATACGCAGTATTTT. Full variable domain (outside the CDR3, taken from reference TRBV5-1 and TRBJ2-3): KAGVTQTPRYLIKTRGQQVTLSCSPISGHRSVSWYQQTPGQGLQFLFEYFSETQRNKGNFPGRFSGRQFSNSRSEMNVSTLELGDSALYLCASSNPQGTATDTQYFGPGTRLTVL.

This chain connects TRBV27 to TRBJ2-5; 8 positions match TRBD1. The J segment lost 2 bases and the V segment lost 3 bases, leaving 2 bases of the junction unmatched. The germline V gene has CDR1 MNHEY and CDR2 SMNVEV (reference sequence). The CDR3 runs 14 residues. The CDR3 nucleotides are TGTGCCAGCAGTTTTCGGGACAGGCAAGAGACCCAGTACTTC. Residues: CASSFRDRQETQYF.

This clone is a singleton in its sample. The CDR3, as DNA: TGCAGCGTTTACGGGACGACAAAAGGGGGCGGGAGGTTCCAAGAGACCCAGTACTTC. Its protein is CSVYGTTKGGGRFQETQYF. The chain links TRBV29-1 to TRBJ2-5, with a weak D call TRBD2 (8 bases). CDR1 SQVTM and CDR2 ANQGSEA come from the germline V gene. Trimming took 5 bases from V and 1 from J, leaving 29 bases between them. The CDR3 totals 19 residues.

The rearrangement uses TRBV7-9 and TRBJ2-7; 11 nucleotides match TRBD2. Germline V gives CDR1 SEHNR, CDR2 FQNEAQ (reference sequence). V lost 4 bases to trimming and J lost 4 bases; unmatched junction nucleotides: 3. CDR3 length: 14 amino acids. Here the CDR3 DNA reads TGTGCCAGCAGCTCCGGGACTAGCGGTTACGAGCAGTACTTC. Residues: CASSSGTSGYEQYF.

The V and J genes are TRBV18 and TRBJ1-1; weak D call: TRBD1 (6 bases). The CDR3 has 16 residues. CDR1 and CDR2 from the germline V gene are KGHSH and LQKENI. The ends were cut back, 3 bases at V and 1 base at J, with 15 bases in the middle. Here the CDR3 reads CASSPSPLTGNTEAFF. The CDR3, as DNA: TGTGCCAGCTCACCTTCGCCCTTGACAGGGAACACTGAAGCTTTCTTT.

CDR3: CASNPSGSYEQYF. CDR3 DNA: TGTGCCAGCAACCCTAGCGGGTCCTACGAGCAGTACTTC. V and J are TRBV2 and TRBJ2-7; 8 nucleotides line up with TRBD2. The germline V gene has CDR1 SNHLY and CDR2 FYNNEI. V dropped 7 bases and J dropped 1; count of bases not matched to a gene: 3. This CDR3 comprises 13 residues.